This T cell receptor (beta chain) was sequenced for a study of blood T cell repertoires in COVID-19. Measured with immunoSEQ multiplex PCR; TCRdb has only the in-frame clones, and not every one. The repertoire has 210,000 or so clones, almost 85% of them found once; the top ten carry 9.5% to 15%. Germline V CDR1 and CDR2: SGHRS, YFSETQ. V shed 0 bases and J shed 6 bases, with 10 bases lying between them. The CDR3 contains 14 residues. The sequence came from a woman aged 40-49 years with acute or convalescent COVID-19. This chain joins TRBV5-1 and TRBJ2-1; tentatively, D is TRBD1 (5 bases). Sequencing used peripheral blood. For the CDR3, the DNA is TGCGCCAGCAGCTTGGGTACAGGATCCAATGAGCAGTTCTTC. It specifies CASSLGTGSNEQFF.